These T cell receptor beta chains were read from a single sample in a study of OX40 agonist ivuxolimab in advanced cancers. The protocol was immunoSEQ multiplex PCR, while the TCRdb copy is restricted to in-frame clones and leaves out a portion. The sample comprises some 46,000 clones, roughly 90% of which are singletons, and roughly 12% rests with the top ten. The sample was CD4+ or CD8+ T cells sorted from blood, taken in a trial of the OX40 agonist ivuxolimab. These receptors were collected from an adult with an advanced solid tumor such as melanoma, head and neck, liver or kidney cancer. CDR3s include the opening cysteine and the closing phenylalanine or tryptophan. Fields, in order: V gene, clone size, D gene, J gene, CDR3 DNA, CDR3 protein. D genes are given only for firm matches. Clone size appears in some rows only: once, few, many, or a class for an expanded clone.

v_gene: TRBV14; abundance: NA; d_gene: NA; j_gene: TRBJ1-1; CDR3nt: TGTGCCAGCAACCAAAGGGGGGGGTGGACTGAAGCTTTCTTT; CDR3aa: CASNQRGGWTEAFF
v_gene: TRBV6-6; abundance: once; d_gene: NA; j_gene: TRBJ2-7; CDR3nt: TGTGCCAGCAGTTACTCGCCTAGTTCCTCCGAGCAGTACTTC; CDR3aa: CASSYSPSSSEQYF
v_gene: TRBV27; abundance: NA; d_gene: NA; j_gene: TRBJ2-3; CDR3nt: TGTGCCAGCGGTAGTTGGGCAGCGGAGGGCACAAATACGCAGTATTTT; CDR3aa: CASGSWAAEGTNTQYF
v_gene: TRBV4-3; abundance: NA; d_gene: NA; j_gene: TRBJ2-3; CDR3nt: TGCGCCAGCAGCCAAGATGAGTCCGGGAGTGGGACAGATACGCAGTATTTT; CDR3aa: CASSQDESGSGTDTQYF
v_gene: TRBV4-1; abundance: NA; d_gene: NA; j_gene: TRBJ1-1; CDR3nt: TGCGCCAGCAGCTTTAAACGGGACTCGGGCTCTGAAGCTTTCTTT; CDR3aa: CASSFKRDSGSEAFF
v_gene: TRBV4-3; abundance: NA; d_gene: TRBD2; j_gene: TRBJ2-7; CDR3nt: TGCGCCAGCAGCCAAGGGGGAGGGCCAGTCTACGAGCAGTACTTC; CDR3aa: CASSQGGGPVYEQYF
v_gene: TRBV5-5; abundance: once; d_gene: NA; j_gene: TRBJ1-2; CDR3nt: TGTGCCAGCAGCACTCGGGGGTCCTATGGCTACACCTTC; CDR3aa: CASSTRGSYGYTF
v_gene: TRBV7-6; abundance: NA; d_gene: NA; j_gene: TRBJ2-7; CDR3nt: TGTGCCAGCAGCTTAGAGGTCACGGCAGGCTACGAGCAGTACTTC; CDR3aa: CASSLEVTAGYEQYF
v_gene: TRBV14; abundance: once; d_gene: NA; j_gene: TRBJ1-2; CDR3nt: TGTGCCAGCAGCCTGGACGGGAGACCTCACCCCGGGGACTACACCTTC; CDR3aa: CASSLDGRPHPGDYTF
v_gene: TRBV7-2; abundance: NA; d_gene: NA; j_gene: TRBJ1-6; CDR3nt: TGTGCCAGCAGCCCCACCCCATCCGCCGGACGAGAGCTCCTCCACTTT; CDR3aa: CASSPTPSAGRELLHF
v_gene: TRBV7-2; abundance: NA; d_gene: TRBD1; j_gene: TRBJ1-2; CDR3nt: TGTGCCAGCAACCCGACAGGGGGCCTCCTCCTTGGCTACACCTTC; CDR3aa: CASNPTGGLLLGYTF
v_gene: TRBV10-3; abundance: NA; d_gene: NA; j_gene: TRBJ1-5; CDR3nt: TGTGCCACTCAAGGGGGACACTTCAATCAGCCCCAGCATTTT; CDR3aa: CATQGGHFNQPQHF
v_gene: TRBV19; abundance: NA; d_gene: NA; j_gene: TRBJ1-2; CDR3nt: TGTGCCAGTAGTATTGGACAGATCTATGGCTACACCTTC; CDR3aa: CASSIGQIYGYTF
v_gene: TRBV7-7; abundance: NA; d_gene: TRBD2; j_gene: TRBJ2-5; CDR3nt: TGTGCCAGCAGCTTAGTTGAGCGGGGGGGCCAGGAGACCCAGTACTTC; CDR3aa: CASSLVERGGQETQYF
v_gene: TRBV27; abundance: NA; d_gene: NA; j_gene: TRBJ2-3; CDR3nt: TGTGCCAGCAGTTTTTATCCAGGTAGCACAGATACGCAGTATTTT; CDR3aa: CASSFYPGSTDTQYF